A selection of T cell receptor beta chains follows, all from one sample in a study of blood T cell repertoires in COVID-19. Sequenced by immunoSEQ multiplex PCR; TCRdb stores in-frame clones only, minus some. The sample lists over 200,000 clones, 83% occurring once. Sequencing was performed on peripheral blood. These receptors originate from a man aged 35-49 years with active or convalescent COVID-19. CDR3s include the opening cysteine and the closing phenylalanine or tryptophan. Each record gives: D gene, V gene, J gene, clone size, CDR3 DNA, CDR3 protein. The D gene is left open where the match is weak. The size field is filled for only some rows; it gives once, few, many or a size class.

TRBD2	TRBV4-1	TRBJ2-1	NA	TGCGCCAGCAGCCACCGACTAGCGGGGACCTACAATGAGCAGTTCTTC	CASSHRLAGTYNEQFF
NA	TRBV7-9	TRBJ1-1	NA	TGTGCCAGCAGCTCCCGGGGGGGTCCGGGGAACACTGAAGCTTTCTTT	CASSSRGGPGNTEAFF
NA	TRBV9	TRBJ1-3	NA	TGTGCCAGCAGCGCCTACTCTGGAAACACCATATATTTT	CASSAYSGNTIYF
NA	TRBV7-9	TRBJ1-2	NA	TGTGCCAGCAGCGACGGACGGGCCGGCGGGTTTAATGGCTACACCTTC	CASSDGRAGGFNGYTF
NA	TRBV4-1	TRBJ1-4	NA	TGCGCCAGCAGCCAAGATCAAGACAGCCGAAATGAAAAACTGTTTTTT	CASSQDQDSRNEKLFF
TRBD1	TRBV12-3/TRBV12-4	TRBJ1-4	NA	TGTGCCAGCCACAGGGGGGATGAAAAACTGTTTTTT	CASHRGDEKLFF
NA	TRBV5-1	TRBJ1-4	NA	TGCGCCAGCAGCCCTACAGCGACGGGAGAAAAACTGTTTTTT	CASSPTATGEKLFF
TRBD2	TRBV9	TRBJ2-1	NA	TGTGCCAGCAGCGTATCCTTGCAGCGGGGGAATGAGCAGTTCTTC	CASSVSLQRGNEQFF
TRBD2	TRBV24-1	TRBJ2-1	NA	TGTGCCACCAGTGACCCTCAACTAGCGGCTGAGCAGTTCTTC	CATSDPQLAAEQFF
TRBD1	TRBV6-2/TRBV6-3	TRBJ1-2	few	TGTGCCAGCAGCGCCGCAGGGGGCGCATTCGATGGCTACACCTTC	CASSAAGGAFDGYTF
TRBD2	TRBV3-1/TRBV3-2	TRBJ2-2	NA	TGTGCCAGCAGCCCACGGCTTGCGGGGGGGCCGGGCACCGGGGAGCTGTTTTTT	CASSPRLAGGPGTGELFF
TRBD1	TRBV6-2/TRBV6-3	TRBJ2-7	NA	TGTGCCAGCAGTTACTCAAGGACAGGGCAGCAGCAGTACTTC	CASSYSRTGQQQYF
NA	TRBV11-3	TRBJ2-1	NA	TGTGCCAGCAGCTTAGACGGCGCCGCGGGTTACAATGAGCAGTTCTTC	CASSLDGAAGYNEQFF
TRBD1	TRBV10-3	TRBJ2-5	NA	TGTGCCATCAGGGGACAGGGGGAACACCAAGAGACCCAGTACTTC	CAIRGQGEHQETQYF